This T cell receptor beta chain was documented in a study of blood T cell repertoires in COVID-19. Overall study context: The United States, Italy and Spain supplied acute and convalescent COVID-19 samples.

Seattle's cohort entered during active infection and was followed longitudinally. In the source study's methods: Estimated nucleated cell counts came from reference gene primer amplification. Assay: immunoSEQ multiplex PCR; the TCRdb copy retains only in-frame clones and omits some. V and J calls and clone size are those listed in that table; D and trimming were worked out from the DNA. The repertoire holds about 500,000 clones, with about 89% as singletons. The CDR3 loop spans 15 amino acids. V shed 4 bases, J shed 8 bases, and the junction held 11 bases outside the gene matches. The germline V gene encodes CDR1 MDHEN and CDR2 SYDVKM.

The rearrangement links TRBV28 to TRBJ1-2, with 9 bases that match TRBD1. The sample consisted of peripheral blood. The origin of this receptor is a woman aged 45-60 years with COVID-19, enrolled during active disease. CDR3 loop: CASSSYRQGGAGYTF. CDR3 in DNA: TGTGCCAGCAGTTCCTACAGACAGGGGGGGGCAGGCTACACCTTC.